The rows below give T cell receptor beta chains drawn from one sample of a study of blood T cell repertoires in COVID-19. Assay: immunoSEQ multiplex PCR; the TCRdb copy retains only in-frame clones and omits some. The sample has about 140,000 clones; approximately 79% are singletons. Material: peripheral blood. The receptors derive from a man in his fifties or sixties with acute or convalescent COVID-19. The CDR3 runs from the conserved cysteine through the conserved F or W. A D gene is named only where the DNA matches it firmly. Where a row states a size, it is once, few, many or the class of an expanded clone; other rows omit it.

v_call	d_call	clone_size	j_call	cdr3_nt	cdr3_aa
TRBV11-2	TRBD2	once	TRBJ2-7	TGTGCCAGCAGCTCTATCCGGGGGGTTTTCTACGAGCAGTACTTC	CASSSIRGVFYEQYF
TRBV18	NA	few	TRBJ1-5	TGTGCCAGCTCACCACAGGAGTATAGCAATCAGCCCCAGCATTTT	CASSPQEYSNQPQHF
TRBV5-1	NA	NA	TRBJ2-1	TGCGCCAGCAGCTTGGGAGGACTACACAATGAGCAGTTCTTC	CASSLGGLHNEQFF
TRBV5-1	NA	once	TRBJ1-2	TGCGCCAGCAGCCCGGAGGGTCATGGCTACACCTTC	CASSPEGHGYTF
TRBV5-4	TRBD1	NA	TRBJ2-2	TGTGCCAGCAGCTTGGAGGGGGCGGAGCGGGAGCTGTTTTTT	CASSLEGAERELFF
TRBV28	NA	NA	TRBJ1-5	TGTGCCAGCAGTAAAGGGCAGGGGAGTCAGCCCCAGCATTTT	CASSKGQGSQPQHF
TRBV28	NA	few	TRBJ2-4	TGTGCCAGCAGTTTTCCTGGCCCCGTAGCCAAAAACATTCAGTACTTC	CASSFPGPVAKNIQYF
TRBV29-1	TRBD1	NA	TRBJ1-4	TGCAGCGGGGGACAGGGTAATGAAAAACTGTTTTTT	CSGGQGNEKLFF
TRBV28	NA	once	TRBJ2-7	TGTGCCAGCAGTCAGGACAACTACGAGCAGTACTTC	CASSQDNYEQYF
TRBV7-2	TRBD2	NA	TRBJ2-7	TGTGCCAGCAGCTTAGCACTAGCGGGAGGGAACGAGCAGTACTTC	CASSLALAGGNEQYF
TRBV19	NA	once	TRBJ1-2	TGTGCCAGTCTTGCCGGGAGGGAGTACTATGGCTACACCTTC	CASLAGREYYGYTF
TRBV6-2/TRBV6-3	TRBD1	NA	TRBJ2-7	TGTGCCAGCAGCCAGGACAGGGGTCACTACGAGCAGTACTTC	CASSQDRGHYEQYF
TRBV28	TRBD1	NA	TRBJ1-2	TGTGCCAGCAGTCCTCCCGGGACAGCGCACTATGGCTACACCTTC	CASSPPGTAHYGYTF
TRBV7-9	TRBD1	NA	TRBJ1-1	TGTGCCAGCAGCAATCGGACAGGGGGTTTCGCTTTCTTT	CASSNRTGGFAFF
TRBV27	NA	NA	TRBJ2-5	TGTGCCAGCAGTTCCTACCAACAGTACCAAGAGACCCAGTACTTC	CASSSYQQYQETQYF
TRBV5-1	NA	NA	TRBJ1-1	TGCGCCAGCAGCTTGGACAGGGCGGACACTGAAGCTTTCTTT	CASSLDRADTEAFF
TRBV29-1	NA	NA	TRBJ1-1	TGCAGCGTTGAGAAGAGATTGAACACTGAAGCTTTCTTT	CSVEKRLNTEAFF
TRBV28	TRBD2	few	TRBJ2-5	TGTGCCAGCAGTTTAGGGACTAGCGGCCAAGAGACCCAGTACTTC	CASSLGTSGQETQYF
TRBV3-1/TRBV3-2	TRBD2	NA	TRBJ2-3	TGTGCCAGCAGCCAAGAGACTAGCGGGAGGGGAGATACGCAGTATTTT	CASSQETSGRGDTQYF
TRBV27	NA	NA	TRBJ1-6	TGTGCCAGCAGAACAGGATCAGGTTCACCCCTCCACTTT	CASRTGSGSPLHF
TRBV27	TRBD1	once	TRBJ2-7	TGTGCCAGCAGTTCAAGGGGGACAGGGAGCCCCTACGAGCAGTACTTC	CASSSRGTGSPYEQYF
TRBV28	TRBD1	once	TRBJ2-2	TGTGCCAGCAGCCCTGACAGGGTGCACGGGGAGCTGTTTTTT	CASSPDRVHGELFF
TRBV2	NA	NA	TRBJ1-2	TGTGCCAGCAGTCCAGTGTATGGCTACACCTTC	CASSPVYGYTF
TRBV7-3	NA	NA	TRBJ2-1	TGTGCCAGCAGGTCCTCGGAGGAGCAGTTCTTC	CASRSSEEQFF
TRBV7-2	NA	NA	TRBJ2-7	TGTGCCAGCAGCTTAGGGGACACCTCCTACGAGCAGTACTTC	CASSLGDTSYEQYF
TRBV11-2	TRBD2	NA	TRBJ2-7	TGTGCCAGCAGCCCCTCGAGCGGGAGGGCCCTCACCGAGCAGTACTTC	CASSPSSGRALTEQYF
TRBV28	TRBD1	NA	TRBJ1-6	TGTGCCAGCAGTTTAGGGGCAGGGGGCCTGTTGTCCTATAATTCACCCCTCCACTTT	CASSLGAGGLLSYNSPLHF
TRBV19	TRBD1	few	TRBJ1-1	TGTGCCAGCAACAGGGGAAGAACTGAAGCTTTCTTT	CASNRGRTEAFF
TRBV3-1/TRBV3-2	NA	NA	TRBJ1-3	TGTGCCAGCAGCAGCGAAGGAAGAAACACCATATATTTT	CASSSEGRNTIYF
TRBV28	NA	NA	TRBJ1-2	TGTGCCAGCACCCCTTCCCCCGGGACCGGGGGTTGGGGCTACACCTTC	CASTPSPGTGGWGYTF
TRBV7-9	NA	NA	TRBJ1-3	TGTGCCAGCAGCTTAGACGTCAGGGGAAACACCATATATTTT	CASSLDVRGNTIYF
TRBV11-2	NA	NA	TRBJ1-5	TGTGCCAGCAGCCACGGGACACTTGGCAATCAGCCCCAGCATTTT	CASSHGTLGNQPQHF
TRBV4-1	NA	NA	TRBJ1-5	TGCGCCAGCAGCCAAGAAATCAGTTATAGCAATCAGCCCCAGCATTTT	CASSQEISYSNQPQHF
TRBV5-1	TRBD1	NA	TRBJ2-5	TGCGCCAGCAGCTTAAACCAACAGGGGGCAGAGACCCAGTACTTC	CASSLNQQGAETQYF
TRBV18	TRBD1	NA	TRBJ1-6	TGTGCCAGCTCACCAAGCGTTCGACAGGGCGCTTCACCCCTCCACTTT	CASSPSVRQGASPLHF
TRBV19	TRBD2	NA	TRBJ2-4	TGTGCCAGTAGGATTACTAGCGGGGACCTAGCCAAAAACATTCAGTACTTC	CASRITSGDLAKNIQYF
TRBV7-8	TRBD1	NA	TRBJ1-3	TGTGCCAGCAGCAGGACCCGACAGGGGGGCCGCACTGGAAACACCATATATTTT	CASSRTRQGGRTGNTIYF
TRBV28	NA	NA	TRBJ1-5	TGTGCCAGCAGACAGGCTAATCAGCCCCAGCATTTT	CASRQANQPQHF
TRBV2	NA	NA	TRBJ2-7	TGTGCCAGCAGGCCCACCCTCGGGTTCTACGAGCAGTACTTC	CASRPTLGFYEQYF
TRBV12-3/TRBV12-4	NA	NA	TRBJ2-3	NA	CASSSSGTTQYF
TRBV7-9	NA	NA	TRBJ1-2	TGTGCCAGCAGCTTACAGGGGCAGAACTATGGCTACACCTTC	CASSLQGQNYGYTF
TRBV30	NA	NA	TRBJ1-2	TGTGCCTGGAGTAGGGACTTGGATTTAGGTGGCTACACCTTC	CAWSRDLDLGGYTF
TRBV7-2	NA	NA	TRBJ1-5	TGTGCCAGCAGCTTAGGGCAGGGAGGAAGCAATCAGCCCCAGCATTTT	CASSLGQGGSNQPQHF
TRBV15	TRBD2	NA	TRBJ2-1	TGTGCCACCAGCAGGGACATTCTAGCGGGAGGGTACAATGAGCAGTTCTTC	CATSRDILAGGYNEQFF
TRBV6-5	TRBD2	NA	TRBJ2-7	TGTGCCAGCAGTCTAGCGGGACGGACCTACGAGCAGTACTTC	CASSLAGRTYEQYF
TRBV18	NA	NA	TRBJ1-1	TGTGCCAGCTCACCACCAAATGGGCCGGCAGCTTTCTTT	CASSPPNGPAAFF
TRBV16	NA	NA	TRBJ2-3	TGTGCCAGCACACCAGCGATGAGCACAGATACGCAGTATTTT	CASTPAMSTDTQYF
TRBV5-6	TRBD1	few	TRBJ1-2	TGTGCCAGCAGTGACACAGGGGGAGTTGGGTATGGCTACACCTTC	CASSDTGGVGYGYTF
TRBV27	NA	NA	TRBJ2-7	TGTGCCAGCAGTTTGGCGGGGGCAGGGACCTACGAGCAGTACTTC	CASSLAGAGTYEQYF
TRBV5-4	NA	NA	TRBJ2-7	TGTGCCAGCAGCGGGCCCACCGGGATTACCCCCTACGAGCAGTACTTC	CASSGPTGITPYEQYF
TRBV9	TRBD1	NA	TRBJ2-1	TGTGCCAGCAGCGTAGGTGGGACAGGGCACAATGAGCAGTTCTTC	CASSVGGTGHNEQFF
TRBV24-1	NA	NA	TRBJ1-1	TGTGCCACCAGTGACATCCACCATAGCGGAGCTTTCTTT	CATSDIHHSGAFF
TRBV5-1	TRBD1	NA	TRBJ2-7	TGCGCCAGCAGCTTTCGGGACAGGGGATACGAGCAGTACTTC	CASSFRDRGYEQYF
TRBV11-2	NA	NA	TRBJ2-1	TGTGCCAGCAGCCCAGAAGGGGGATCCTACAATGAGCAGTTCTTC	CASSPEGGSYNEQFF
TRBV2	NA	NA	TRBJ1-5	TGTGCCAGCAGACCCACAGGGAATCAGCCCCAGCATTTT	CASRPTGNQPQHF
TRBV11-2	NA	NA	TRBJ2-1	TGTGCCAGCAGCTTAGGTCCACTCCTATATAATGAGCAGTTCTTC	CASSLGPLLYNEQFF
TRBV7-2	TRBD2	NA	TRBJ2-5	TGTGCCAGCAGCCCTAGCCGGGGGGGTTCCGAGACCCAGTACTTC	CASSPSRGGSETQYF
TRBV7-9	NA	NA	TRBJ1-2	TGTGCCAGCAGCTTAGGAGAATTCTATGGCTACACCTTC	CASSLGEFYGYTF